The 5 T cell receptor beta chains below come from one sample, sequenced in a study of cytomegalovirus exposure and HLA in healthy donors. The data were produced by immunoSEQ multiplex PCR, yet TCRdb's version contains in-frame clones alone and is incomplete. The sample lists approximately 200,000 clones, about 90% seen once, with over 2.5% in the top ten. The sequencing sample was made of PBMCs. The receptors stem from a woman aged 18-29 years in good health and CMV-seronegative.

The chain has TRBV9 and TRBJ2-7, with 8 bases that match TRBD2. This CDR3 contains 16 residues. Losses at the gene ends were 0 bases for V and 4 bases for J; bases not matched to a gene: 9. From germline, CDR1 is SGDLS and CDR2 YYNGEE. The CDR3 nucleotides are TGTGCCAGCAGCGTAGGGGGGGAGCGGGAGATATACGAGCAGTACTTC. Amino acid sequence: CASSVGGEREIYEQYF.

The chain links TRBV9 to TRBJ2-1, with TRBD1 matching over 9 bases. Germline V lookup: CDR1 SGDLS, CDR2 YYNGEE. CDR3 size: 16 residues. With 0 bases clipped from V and 1 base from J, the junction kept 2 bases outside the gene matches. The CDR3 sequence is CASSVGGTGSYNEQFF. The CDR3 DNA is TGTGCCAGCAGCGTAGGGGGGACAGGGTCCTACAATGAGCAGTTCTTC.

The rearrangement links TRBV4-2 to TRBJ2-7; possibly TRBD2 for D (6 bases). In germline, CDR1 is LGHNA, CDR2 YNFKEQ. The CDR3 has 14 residues. The germline V and J ends were trimmed by 1 base and 5 bases, with 12 bases remaining between them. This chain's CDR3 is CASSQGWEENEQYF. The CDR3 nucleotides are TGTGCCAGCAGCCAAGGCTGGGAGGAAAACGAGCAGTACTTC.

V gene TRBV28 combines with J gene TRBJ1-1; D not resolved. CDR1 MDHEN and CDR2 SYDVKM come from the germline V gene. The CDR3 contains 13 residues. V gave up 6 bases and J gave up 8 bases, with 16 bases separating them. The CDR3 reads CASRYTGWAEAFF. The CDR3 DNA sequence: TGTGCCAGCAGATATACCGGATGGGCGGAAGCTTTCTTT.

This chain connects TRBV9 to TRBJ2-7; weak D call: TRBD1 (6 bases). CDR1 is SGDLS, CDR2 YYNGEE, per germline. V gave up 0 bases and J gave up 4 bases, with 11 bases separating them. The CDR3 covers 14 residues. Written as DNA, the CDR3 is TGTGCCAGCAGCGTAGGACAGGCGGGTTACGAGCAGTACTTC. This encodes CASSVGQAGYEQYF.